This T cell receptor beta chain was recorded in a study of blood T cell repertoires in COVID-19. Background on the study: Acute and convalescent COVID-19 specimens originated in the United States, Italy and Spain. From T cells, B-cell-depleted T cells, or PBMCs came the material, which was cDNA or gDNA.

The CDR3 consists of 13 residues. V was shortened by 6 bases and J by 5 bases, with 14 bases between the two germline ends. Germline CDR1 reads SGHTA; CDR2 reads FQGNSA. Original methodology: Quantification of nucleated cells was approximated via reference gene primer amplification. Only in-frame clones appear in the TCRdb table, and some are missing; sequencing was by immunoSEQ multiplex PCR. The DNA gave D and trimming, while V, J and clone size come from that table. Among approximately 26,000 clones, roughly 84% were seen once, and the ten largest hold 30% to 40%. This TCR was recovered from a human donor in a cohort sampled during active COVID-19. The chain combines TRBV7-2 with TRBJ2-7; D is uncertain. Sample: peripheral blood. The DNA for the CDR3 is TGTGCCAGCAGTTTGCGAGGTTTCGACGAGCAGTACTTC. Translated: CASSLRGFDEQYF.